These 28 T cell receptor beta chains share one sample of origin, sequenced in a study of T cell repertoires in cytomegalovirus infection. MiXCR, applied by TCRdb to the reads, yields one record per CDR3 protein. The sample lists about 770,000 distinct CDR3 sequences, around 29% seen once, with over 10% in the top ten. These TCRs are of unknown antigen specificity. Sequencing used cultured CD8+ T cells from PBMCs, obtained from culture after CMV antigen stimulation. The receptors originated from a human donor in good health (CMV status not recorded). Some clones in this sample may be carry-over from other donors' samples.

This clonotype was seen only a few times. The CDR3 coding sequence is TGTGCCACCAGCAGCCGGGACAGGAACACCGGGGAGCTGTTTTTT. It translates to CATSSRDRNTGELFF. The chain links TRBV15 to TRBJ2-2; TRBD1 matches at 7 bases. The CDR3 extends over 15 amino acids. Germline loops: CDR1 LNHNV, CDR2 YYDKDF (reference sequence). The V segment lost 3 bases and the J segment 1 base; nucleotides outside the gene matches: 2. Variable domain in full (rest from reference TRBV15 and TRBJ2-2): DAMVIQNPRYQVTQFGKPVTLSCSQTLNHNVMYWYQQKSSQAPKLLFHYYDKDFNNEADTPDNFQSRRPNTSFCFLDIRSPGLGDTAMYLCATSSRDRNTGELFFGEGSRLTVL.

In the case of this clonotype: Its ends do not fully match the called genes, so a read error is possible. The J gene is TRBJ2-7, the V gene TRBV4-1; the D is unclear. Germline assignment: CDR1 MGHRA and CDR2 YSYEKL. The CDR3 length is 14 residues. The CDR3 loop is CASSPQPQWDEQYF. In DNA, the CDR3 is TGTGCCAGCAGCCCACAGCCTCAGTGGGACGAGCAGTACTTC.

This CDR3 reads CATLRGGFQETQYF. CDR3 DNA: TGTGCCACTCTCCGGGGGGGGTTCCAAGAGACCCAGTACTTC. V gene TRBV6-2 or TRBV6-3 combines with J gene TRBJ2-5; 8 positions agree with TRBD2. The germline CDR1 and CDR2 sequences are MNHEY and SVGEGT. V gave up 10 bases and J gave up 1 base; unmatched junction bases: 8. There are 14 residues in the CDR3.

CDR3 sequence reads: CASSQQGAADTQYF. CDR3 nucleotide sequence: TGTGCCAGCAGCCAACAGGGGGCTGCAGATACGCAGTATTTT. The V and J genes are TRBV7-8 and TRBJ2-3; TRBD1 agrees at 9 bases. J gave up 4 bases and V 5 bases, and 4 bases lay outside the gene matches. This CDR3 contains 14 residues. The germline V gene has CDR1 SGHVS and CDR2 FQNEAQ.

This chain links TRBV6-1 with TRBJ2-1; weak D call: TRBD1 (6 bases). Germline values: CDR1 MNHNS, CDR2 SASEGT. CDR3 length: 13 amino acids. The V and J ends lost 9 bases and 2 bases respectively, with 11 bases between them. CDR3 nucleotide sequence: TGTGCCAGTGTTACAGGGACCTACAATGAGCAGTTCTTC. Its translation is CASVTGTYNEQFF.

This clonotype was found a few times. The CDR3 sequence is CASSLALAGGDNEQFF. The CDR3 nucleotides are TGTGCCAGCAGCTTAGCCCTAGCGGGAGGGGACAATGAGCAGTTCTTC. V gene TRBV7-6 combines with J gene TRBJ2-1; 12 bases line up with TRBD2. The ends lost 0 bases at V and 5 bases at J; junction bases unmatched: 2. The germline V gene has CDR1 SGHVS and CDR2 FNYEAQ. The CDR3 is 16 amino acids.

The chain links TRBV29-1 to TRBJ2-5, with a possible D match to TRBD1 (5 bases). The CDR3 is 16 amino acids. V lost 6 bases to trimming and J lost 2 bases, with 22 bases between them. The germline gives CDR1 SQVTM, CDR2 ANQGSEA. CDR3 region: CSVERGAGWQQETQYF. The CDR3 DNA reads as TGCAGCGTGGAACGTGGCGCAGGGTGGCAACAAGAGACCCAGTACTTC.

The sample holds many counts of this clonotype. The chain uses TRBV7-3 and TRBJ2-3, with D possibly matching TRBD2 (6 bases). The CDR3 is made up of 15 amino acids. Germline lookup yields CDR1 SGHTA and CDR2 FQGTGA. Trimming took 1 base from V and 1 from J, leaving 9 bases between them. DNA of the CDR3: TGTGCCAGCAGCTTAAGCGGGATGCGCACAGATACGCAGTATTTT. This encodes CASSLSGMRTDTQYF.

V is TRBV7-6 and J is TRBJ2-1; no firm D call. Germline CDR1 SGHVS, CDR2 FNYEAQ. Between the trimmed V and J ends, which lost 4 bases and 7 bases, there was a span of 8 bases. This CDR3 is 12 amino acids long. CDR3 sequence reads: CASSSYRNEQFF. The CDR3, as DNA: TGTGCCAGCAGCTCCTACAGAAATGAGCAGTTCTTC.

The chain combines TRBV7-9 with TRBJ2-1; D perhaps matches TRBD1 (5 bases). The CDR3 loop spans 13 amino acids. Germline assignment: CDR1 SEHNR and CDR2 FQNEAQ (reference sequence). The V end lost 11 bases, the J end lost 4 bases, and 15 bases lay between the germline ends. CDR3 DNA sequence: TGTGCCGGGGCTCTCGGCGGTTACAATGAGCAGTTCTTC. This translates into CAGALGGYNEQFF.

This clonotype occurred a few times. The CDR3 coding sequence is TGTGCCAGCAGCGATAGCGGGGCAGGACTAAGACAAGAGACCCAGTACTTC. Residues: CASSDSGAGLRQETQYF. The chain links TRBV5-4 to TRBJ2-5; TRBD2 matches at 8 bases. Germline CDR1 and CDR2: SGHNT and YYREEE (reference sequence). CDR3 length: 17 amino acids. The V and J ends lost 4 bases and 2 bases, in that order; junction bases with no gene match: 13.

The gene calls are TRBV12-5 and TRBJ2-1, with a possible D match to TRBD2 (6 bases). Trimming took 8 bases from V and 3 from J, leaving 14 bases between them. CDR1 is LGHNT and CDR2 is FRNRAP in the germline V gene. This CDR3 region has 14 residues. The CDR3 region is CASLEGGGYNEQFF. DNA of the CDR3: TGTGCTAGTCTGGAGGGTGGGGGCTACAATGAGCAGTTCTTC.

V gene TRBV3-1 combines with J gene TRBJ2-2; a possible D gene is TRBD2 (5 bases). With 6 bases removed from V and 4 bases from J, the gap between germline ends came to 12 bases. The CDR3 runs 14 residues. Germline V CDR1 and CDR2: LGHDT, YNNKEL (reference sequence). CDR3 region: CASRALAATGELFF. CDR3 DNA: TGTGCCAGCAGGGCCCTAGCAGCCACCGGGGAGCTGTTTTTT.

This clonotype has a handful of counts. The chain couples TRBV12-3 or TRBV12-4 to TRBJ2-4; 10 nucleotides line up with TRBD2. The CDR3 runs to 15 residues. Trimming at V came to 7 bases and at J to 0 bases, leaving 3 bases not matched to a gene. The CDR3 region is CASNSGGVAKNIQYF. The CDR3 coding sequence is TGTGCCAGCAACAGCGGGGGGGTAGCCAAAAACATTCAGTACTTC.

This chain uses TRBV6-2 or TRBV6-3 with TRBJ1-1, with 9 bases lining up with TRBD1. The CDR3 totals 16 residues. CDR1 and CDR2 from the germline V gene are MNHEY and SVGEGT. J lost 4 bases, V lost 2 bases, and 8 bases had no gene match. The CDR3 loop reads CASSYEDRGPITEAFF. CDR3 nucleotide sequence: TGTGCCAGCAGTTACGAGGACAGGGGACCGATCACTGAAGCTTTCTTT.

The CDR3 here is CASHRYNSPLHF. CDR3 bases: TGTGCCAGCCACCGGTATAATTCACCCCTCCACTTT. The chain couples TRBV6-2 or TRBV6-3 to TRBJ1-6; no reliable D call. CDR3 length: 12 residues. Per the germline V gene, CDR1 is MNHEY and CDR2 is SVGEGT. Trimming took off 8 bases at V and 4 bases at J, with 6 bases between the two ends.

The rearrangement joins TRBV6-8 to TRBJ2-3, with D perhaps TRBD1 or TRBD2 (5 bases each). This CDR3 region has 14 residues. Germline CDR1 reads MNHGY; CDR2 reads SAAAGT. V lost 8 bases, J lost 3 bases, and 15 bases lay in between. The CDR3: CASLGCEGTDTQYF. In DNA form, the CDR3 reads TGTGCCAGCTTGGGCTGCGAGGGGACAGATACGCAGTATTTT.

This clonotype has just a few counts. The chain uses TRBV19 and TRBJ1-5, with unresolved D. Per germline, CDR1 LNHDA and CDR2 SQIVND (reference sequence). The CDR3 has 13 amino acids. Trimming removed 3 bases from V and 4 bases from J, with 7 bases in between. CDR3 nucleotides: TGTGCCAGTAGTATCTCAGTTAATCAGCCCCAGCATTTT. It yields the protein CASSISVNQPQHF.

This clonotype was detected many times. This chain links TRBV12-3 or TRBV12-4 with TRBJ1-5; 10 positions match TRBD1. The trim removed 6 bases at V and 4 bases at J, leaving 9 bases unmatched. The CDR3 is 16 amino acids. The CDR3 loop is CASSSTRDRGNQPQHF. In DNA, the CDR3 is TGTGCCAGCAGCTCCACACGGGACAGGGGAAATCAGCCCCAGCATTTT.

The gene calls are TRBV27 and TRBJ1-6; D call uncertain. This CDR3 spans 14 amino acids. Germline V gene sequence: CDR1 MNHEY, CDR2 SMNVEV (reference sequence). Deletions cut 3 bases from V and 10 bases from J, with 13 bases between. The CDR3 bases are TGTGCCAGCAGTTTGGACGGCTTTCGATCACCCCTCCACTTT. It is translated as CASSLDGFRSPLHF.

This chain's CDR3 is CASAPGGGPAEQFF. The CDR3 bases are TGTGCCAGCGCCCCGGGGGGGGGGCCTGCTGAGCAGTTCTTC. The chain joins TRBV9 to TRBJ2-1, with TRBD2 matching over 8 bases. The CDR3 runs 14 residues. V dropped 7 bases and J dropped 9; count of bases not matched to a gene: 12. Germline V gene data show CDR1 as SGDLS and CDR2 as YYNGEE.

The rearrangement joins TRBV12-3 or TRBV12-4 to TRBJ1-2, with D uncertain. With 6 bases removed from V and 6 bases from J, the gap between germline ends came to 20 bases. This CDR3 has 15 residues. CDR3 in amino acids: CASSTGIRLLDGYTF. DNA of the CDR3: TGTGCCAGCAGCACCGGGATTCGTTTGTTAGATGGCTACACCTTC.

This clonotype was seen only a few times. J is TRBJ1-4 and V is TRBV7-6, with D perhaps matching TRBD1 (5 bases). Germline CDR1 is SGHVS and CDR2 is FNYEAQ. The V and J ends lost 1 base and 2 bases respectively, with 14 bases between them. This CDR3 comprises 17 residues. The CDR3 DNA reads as TGTGCCAGCAGCTTAGAGGGACGGGGGGTCACTAATGAAAAACTGTTTTTT. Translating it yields CASSLEGRGVTNEKLFF.

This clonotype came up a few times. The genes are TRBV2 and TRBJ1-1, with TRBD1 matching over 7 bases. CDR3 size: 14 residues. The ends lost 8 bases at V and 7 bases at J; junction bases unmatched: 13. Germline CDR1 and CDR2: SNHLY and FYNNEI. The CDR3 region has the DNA TGTGCCAGCCCGAGCACAGGGGAACGAGGTGAAGCTTTCTTT. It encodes CASPSTGERGEAFF.

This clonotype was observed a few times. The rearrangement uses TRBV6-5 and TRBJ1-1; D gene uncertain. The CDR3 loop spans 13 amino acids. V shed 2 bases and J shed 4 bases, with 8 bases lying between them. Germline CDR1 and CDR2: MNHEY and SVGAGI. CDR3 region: CASSYPQGTEAFF. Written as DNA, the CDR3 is TGTGCCAGCAGTTACCCCCAAGGCACTGAAGCTTTCTTT.

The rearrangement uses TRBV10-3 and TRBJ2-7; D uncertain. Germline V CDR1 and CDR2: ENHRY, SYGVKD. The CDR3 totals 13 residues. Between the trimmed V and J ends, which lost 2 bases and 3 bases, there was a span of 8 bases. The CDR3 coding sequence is TGTGCCATCAGTGAGGAGATAAGCTACGAGCAGTACGTC. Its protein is CAISEEISYEQYV.

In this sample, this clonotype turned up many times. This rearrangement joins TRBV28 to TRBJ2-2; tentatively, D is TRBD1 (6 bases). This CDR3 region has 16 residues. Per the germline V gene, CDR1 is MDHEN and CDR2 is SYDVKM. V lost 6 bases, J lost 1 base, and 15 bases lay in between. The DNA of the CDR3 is TGTGCCAGCAGCCTCCGTGACAGGTTGAACACCGGGGAGCTGTTTTTT. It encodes CASSLRDRLNTGELFF.

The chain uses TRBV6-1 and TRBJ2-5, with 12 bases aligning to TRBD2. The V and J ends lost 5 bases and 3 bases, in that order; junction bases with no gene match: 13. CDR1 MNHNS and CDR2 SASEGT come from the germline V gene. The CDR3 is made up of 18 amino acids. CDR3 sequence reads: CASSTRLAGEVEKETQYF. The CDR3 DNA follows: TGTGCCAGCAGTACCCGACTAGCGGGGGAGGTGGAAAAAGAGACCCAGTACTTC.